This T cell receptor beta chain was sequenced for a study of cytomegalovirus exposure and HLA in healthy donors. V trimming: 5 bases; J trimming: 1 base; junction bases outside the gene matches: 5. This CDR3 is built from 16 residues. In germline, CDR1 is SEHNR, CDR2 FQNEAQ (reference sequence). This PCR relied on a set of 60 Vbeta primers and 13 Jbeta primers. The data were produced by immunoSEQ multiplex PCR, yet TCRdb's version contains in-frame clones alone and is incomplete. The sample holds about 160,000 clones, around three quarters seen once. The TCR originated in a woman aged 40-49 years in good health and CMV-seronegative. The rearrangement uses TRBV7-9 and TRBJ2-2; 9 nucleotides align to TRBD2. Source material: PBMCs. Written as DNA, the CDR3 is TGTGCCAGCAGCCTATTAGCGGGAGTGAACACCGGGGAGCTGTTTTTT. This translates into CASSLLAGVNTGELFF.